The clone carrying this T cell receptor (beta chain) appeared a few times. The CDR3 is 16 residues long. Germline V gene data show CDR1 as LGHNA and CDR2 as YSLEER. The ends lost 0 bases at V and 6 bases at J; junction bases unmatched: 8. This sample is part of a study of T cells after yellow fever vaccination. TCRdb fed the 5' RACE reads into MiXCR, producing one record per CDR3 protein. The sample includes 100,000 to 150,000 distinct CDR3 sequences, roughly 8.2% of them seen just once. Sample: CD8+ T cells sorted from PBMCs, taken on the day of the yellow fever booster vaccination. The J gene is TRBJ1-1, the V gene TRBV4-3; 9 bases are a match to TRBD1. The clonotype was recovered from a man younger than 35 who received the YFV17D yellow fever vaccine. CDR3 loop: CASSQDWGQGDAEAFF. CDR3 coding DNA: TGCGCCAGCAGCCAAGATTGGGGACAGGGTGACGCTGAAGCTTTCTTT.